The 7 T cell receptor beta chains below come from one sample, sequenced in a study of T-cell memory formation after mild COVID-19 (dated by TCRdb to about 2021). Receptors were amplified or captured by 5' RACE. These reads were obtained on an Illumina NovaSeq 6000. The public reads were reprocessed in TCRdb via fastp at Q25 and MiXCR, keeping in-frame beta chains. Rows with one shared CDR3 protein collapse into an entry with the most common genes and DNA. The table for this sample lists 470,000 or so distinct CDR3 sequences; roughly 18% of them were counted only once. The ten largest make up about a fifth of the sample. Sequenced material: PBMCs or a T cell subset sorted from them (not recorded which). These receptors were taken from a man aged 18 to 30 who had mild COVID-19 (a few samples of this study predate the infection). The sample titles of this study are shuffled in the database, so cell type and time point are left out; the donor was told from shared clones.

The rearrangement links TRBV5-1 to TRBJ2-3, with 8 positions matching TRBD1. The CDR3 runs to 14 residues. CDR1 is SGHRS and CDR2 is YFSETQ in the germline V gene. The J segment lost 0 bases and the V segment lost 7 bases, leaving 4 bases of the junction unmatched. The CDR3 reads CASRQGSSTDTQYF. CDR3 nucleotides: TGCGCCAGCCGACAGGGGTCTAGCACAGATACGCAGTATTTT.

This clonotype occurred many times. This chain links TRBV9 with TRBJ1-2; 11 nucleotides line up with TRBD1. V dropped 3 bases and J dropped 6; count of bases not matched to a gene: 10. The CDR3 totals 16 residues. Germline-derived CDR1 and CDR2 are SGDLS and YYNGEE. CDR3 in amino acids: CASSDGQGAKLHGYTF. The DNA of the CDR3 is TGTGCCAGCAGCGATGGACAGGGGGCAAAACTGCATGGCTACACCTTC.

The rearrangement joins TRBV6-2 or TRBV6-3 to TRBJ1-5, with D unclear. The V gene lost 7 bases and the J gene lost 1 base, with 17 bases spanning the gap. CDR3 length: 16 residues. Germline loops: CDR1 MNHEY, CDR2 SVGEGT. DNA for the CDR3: TGTGCCAGCACCCCGCGACCAGATCCGAGCAATCAGCCCCAGCATTTT. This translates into CASTPRPDPSNQPQHF.

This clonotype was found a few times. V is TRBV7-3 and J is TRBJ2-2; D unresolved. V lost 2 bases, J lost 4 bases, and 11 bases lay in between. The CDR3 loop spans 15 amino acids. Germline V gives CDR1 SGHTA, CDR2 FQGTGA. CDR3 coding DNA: TGTGCCAGCAGCTTAGGGTCTCCATCCACCGGGGAGCTGTTTTTT. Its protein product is CASSLGSPSTGELFF.

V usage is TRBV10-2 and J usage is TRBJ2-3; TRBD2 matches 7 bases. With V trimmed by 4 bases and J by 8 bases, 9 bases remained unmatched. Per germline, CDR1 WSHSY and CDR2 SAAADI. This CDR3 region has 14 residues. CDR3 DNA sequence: TGCGCCAGCAGTGTCTCGACTCTAGCGGCTACGCAGTATTTT. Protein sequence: CASSVSTLAATQYF.

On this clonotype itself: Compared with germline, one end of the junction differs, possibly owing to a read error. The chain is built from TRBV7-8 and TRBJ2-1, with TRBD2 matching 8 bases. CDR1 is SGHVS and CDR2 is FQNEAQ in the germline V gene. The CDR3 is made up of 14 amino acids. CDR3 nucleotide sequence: TGTGCCAGTCGACGGGAGGGCAGCTACAATGAGCAGTTATTC. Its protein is CASRREGSYNEQLF.

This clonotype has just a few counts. The CDR3 is CASSYWQGAGSETQYF. The DNA of the CDR3 is TGTGCCAGCAGTTACTGGCAGGGTGCTGGTTCGGAGACCCAGTACTTC. This sequence joins TRBV6-2 or TRBV6-3 and TRBJ2-5, with D possibly matching TRBD1 (5 bases). Germline V gene sequence: CDR1 MNHEY, CDR2 SVGEGT. V lost 1 base, J lost 5 bases, and 17 bases lay in between. This CDR3 spans 16 amino acids.